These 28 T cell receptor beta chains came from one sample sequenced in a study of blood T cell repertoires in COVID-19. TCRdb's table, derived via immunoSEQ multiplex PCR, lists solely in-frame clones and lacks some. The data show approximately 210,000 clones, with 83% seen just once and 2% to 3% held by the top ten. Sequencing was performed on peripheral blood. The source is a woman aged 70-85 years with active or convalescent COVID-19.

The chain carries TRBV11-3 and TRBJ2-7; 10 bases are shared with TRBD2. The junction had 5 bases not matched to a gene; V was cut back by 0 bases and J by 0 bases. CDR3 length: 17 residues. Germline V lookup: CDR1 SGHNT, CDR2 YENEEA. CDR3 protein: CASSLDSASGSSYEQYF. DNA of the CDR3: TGTGCCAGCAGCTTAGATTCGGCTAGCGGGAGCTCCTACGAGCAGTACTTC.

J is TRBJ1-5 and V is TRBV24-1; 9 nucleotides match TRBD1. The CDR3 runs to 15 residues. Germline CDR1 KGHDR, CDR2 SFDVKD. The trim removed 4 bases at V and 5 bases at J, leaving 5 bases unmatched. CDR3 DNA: TGTGCCACCAGTGACTCGGGACAGGGATATCAGCCCCAGCATTTT. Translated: CATSDSGQGYQPQHF.

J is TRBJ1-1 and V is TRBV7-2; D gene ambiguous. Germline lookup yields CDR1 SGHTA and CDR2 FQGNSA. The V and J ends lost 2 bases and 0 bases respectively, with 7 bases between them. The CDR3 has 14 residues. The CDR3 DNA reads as TGTGCCAGCAGCTTAACCGGGTTGAACACTGAAGCTTTCTTT. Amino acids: CASSLTGLNTEAFF.

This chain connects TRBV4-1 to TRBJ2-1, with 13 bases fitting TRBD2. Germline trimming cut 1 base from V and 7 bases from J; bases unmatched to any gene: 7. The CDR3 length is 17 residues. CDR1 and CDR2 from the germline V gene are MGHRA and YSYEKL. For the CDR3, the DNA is TGCGCCAGCAGCCAAGGCGGTGGGACTAGCGGGATTAATGAGCAGTTCTTC. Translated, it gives CASSQGGGTSGINEQFF.

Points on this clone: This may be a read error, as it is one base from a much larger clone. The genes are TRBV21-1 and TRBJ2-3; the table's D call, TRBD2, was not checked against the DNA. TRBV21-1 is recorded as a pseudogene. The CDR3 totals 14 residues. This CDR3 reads CVSSTRTVQDTQYF. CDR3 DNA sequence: TGTGTCAGCAGCACGCGAACGGTTCAAGATACGCAGTATTTT.

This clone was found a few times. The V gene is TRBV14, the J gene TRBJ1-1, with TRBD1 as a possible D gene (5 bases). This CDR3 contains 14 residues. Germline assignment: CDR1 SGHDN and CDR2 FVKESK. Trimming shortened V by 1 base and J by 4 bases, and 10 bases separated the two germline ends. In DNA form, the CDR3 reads TGTGCCAGCAGCCAAGGGGGGGTGACCACTGAAGCTTTCTTT. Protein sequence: CASSQGGVTTEAFF.

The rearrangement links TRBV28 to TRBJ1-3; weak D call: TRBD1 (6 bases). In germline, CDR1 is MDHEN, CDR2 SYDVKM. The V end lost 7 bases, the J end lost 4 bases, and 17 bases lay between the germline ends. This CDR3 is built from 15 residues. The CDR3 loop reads CASTSQGVGGNTIYF. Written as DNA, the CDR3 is TGTGCCAGCACTTCACAGGGAGTGGGAGGAAACACCATATATTTT. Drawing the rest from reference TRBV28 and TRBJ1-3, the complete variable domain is DVKVTQSSRYLVKRTGEKVFLECVQDMDHENMFWYRQDPGLGLRLIYFSYDVKMKEKGDIPEGYSVSREKKERFSLILESASTNQTSMYLCASTSQGVGGNTIYFGEGSWLTVV.

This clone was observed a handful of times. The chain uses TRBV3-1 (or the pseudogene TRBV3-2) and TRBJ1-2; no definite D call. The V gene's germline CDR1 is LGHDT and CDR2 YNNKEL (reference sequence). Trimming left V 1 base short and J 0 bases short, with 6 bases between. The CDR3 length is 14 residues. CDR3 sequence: CASSQGEPNYGYTF. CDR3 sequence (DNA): TGTGCCAGCAGCCAAGGGGAGCCTAACTATGGCTACACCTTC.

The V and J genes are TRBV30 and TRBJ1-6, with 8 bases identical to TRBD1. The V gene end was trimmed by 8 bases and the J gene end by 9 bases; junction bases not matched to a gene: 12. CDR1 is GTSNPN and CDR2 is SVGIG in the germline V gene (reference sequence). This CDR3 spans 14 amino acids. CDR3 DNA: TGTGCCCGCGCAGGGGGCCGGTGGGGTTCACCCCTCCACTTT. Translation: CARAGGRWGSPLHF.

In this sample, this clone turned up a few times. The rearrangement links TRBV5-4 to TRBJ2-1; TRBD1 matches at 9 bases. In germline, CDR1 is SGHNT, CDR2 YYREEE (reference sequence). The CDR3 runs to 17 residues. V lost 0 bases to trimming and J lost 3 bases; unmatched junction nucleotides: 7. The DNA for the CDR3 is TGTGCCAGCAGCTTGGATGGAACAGGGGGCTTCTACAATGAGCAGTTCTTC. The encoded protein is CASSLDGTGGFYNEQFF.

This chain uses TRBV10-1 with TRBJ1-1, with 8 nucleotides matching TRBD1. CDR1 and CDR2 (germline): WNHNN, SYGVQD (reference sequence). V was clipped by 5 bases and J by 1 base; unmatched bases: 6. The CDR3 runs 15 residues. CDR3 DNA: TGCGCCAGCAGTCCAATACAGGGGGAGAACACTGAAGCTTTCTTT. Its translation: CASSPIQGENTEAFF.

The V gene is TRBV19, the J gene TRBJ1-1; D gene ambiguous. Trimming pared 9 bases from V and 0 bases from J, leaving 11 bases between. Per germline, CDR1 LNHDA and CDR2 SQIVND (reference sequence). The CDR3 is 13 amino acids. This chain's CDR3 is CASQQILNTEAFF. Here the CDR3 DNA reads TGTGCCAGCCAACAGATATTGAACACTGAAGCTTTCTTT. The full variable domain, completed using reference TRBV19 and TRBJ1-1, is DGGITQSPKYLFRKEGQNVTLSCEQNLNHDAMYWYRQDPGQGLRLIYYSQIVNDFQKGDIAEGYSVSREKKESFPLTVTSAQKNPTAFYLCASQQILNTEAFFGQGTRLTVV.

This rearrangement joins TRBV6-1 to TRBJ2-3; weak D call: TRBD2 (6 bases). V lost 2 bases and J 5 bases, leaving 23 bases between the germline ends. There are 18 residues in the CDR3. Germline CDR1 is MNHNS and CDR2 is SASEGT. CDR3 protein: CASSERGAGYGLGDTQYF. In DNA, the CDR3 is TGTGCCAGCAGTGAAAGAGGAGCGGGTTACGGCCTGGGAGATACGCAGTATTTT.

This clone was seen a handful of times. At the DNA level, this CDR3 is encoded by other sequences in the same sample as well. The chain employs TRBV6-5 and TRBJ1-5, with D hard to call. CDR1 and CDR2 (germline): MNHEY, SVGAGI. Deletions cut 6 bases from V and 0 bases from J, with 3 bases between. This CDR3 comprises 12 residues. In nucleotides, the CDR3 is TGTGCCAGCAGATATAGCAATCAGCCCCAGCATTTT. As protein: CASRYSNQPQHF.

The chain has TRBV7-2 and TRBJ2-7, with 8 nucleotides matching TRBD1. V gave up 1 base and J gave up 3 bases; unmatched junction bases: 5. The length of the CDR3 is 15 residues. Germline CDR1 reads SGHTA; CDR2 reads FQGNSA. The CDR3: CASSLGSGGLYEQYF. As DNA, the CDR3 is TGTGCCAGCAGCTTAGGGTCAGGGGGCCTCTACGAGCAGTACTTC.

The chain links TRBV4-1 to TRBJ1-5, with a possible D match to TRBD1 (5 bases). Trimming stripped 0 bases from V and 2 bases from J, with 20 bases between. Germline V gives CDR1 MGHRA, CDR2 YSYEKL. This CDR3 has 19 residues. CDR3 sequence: CASSQDITRPGLGNQPQHF. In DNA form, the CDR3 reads TGCGCCAGCAGCCAAGATATCACCCGACCAGGGCTAGGCAATCAGCCCCAGCATTTT.

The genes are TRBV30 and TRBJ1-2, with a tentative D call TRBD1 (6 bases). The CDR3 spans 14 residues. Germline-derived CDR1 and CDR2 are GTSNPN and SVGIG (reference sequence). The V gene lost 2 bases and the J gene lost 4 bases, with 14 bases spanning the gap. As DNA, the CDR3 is TGTGCCTGGAGTTATCCGGGACACCCCTATGGCTACACCTTC. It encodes CAWSYPGHPYGYTF.

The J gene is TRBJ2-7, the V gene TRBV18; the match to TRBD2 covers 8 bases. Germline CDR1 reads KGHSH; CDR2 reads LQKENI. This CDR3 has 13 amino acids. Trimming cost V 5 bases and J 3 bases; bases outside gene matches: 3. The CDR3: CASSSGLVYEQYF. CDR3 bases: TGTGCCAGCTCATCGGGACTAGTCTACGAGCAGTACTTC.

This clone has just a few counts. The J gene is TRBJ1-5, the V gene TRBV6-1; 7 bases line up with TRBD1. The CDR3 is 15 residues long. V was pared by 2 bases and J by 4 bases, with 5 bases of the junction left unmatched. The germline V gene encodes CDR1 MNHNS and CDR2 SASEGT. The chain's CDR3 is CASSELPRGNQPQHF. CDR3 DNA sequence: TGTGCCAGCAGTGAATTGCCCAGGGGGAATCAGCCCCAGCATTTT.

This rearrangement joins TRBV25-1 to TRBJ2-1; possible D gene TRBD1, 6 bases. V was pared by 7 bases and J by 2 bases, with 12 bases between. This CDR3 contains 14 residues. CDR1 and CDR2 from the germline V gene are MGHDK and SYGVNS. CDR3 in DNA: TGTGCCAGCAAGAGGAGGACAGCCTACAATGAGCAGTTCTTC. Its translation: CASKRRTAYNEQFF.

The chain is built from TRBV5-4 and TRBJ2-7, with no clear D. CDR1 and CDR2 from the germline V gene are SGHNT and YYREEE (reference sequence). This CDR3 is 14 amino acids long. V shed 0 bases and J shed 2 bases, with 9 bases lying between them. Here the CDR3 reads CASSLGSRPYEQYF. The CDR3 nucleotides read TGTGCCAGCAGCTTGGGCTCTAGGCCCTACGAGCAGTACTTC.

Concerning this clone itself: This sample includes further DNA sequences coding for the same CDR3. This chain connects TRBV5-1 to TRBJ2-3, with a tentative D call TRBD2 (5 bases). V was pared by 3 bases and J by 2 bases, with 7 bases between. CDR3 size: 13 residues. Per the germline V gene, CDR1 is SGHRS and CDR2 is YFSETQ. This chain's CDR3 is CASSSSPTDTQYF. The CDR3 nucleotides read TGCGCCAGCAGCTCTAGCCCCACAGATACGCAGTATTTT.

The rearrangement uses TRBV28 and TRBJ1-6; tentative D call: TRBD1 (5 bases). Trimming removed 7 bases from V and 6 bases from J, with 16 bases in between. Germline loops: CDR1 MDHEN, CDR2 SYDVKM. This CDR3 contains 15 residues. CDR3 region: CASTRTSLLNSPLHF. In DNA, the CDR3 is TGTGCCAGCACCCGGACATCGCTCCTTAATTCACCCCTCCACTTT. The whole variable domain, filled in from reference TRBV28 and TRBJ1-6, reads DVKVTQSSRYLVKRTGEKVFLECVQDMDHENMFWYRQDPGLGLRLIYFSYDVKMKEKGDIPEGYSVSREKKERFSLILESASTNQTSMYLCASTRTSLLNSPLHFGNGTRLTVT.

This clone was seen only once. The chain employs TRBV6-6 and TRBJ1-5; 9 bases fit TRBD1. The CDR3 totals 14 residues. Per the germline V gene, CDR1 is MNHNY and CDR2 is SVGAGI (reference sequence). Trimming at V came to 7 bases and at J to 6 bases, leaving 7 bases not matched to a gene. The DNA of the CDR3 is TGTGCCAGCACCTCCGGGACAGGGATTCAGCCCCAGCATTTT. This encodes CASTSGTGIQPQHF.

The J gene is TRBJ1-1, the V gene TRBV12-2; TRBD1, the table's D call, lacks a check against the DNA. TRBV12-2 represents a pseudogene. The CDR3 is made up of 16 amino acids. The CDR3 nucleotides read TGTGCAAGTCGCTTAGCTAACGGACAGAAGAACACTGAAGCTTTCTTT. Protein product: CASRLANGQKNTEAFF.

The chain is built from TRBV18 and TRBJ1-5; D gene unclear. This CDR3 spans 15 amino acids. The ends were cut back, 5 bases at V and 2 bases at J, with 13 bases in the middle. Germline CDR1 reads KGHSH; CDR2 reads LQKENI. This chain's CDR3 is CASSTQPGGNQPQHF. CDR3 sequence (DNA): TGTGCCAGCTCAACCCAGCCCGGGGGCAATCAGCCCCAGCATTTT. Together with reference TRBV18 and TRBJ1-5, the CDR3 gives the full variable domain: NAGVMQNPRHLVRRRGQEARLRCSPMKGHSHVYWYRQLPEEGLKFMVYLQKENIIDESGMPKERFSAEFPKEGPSILRIQQVVRGDSAAYFCASSTQPGGNQPQHFGDGTRLSIL.

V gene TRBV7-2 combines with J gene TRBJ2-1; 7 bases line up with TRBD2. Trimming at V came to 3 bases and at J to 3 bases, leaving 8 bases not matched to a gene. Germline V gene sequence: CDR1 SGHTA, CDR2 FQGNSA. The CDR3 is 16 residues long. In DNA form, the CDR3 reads TGTGCCAGCAGCTTCCTCGCGGGAGCTAACTACAATGAGCAGTTCTTC. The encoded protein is CASSFLAGANYNEQFF.

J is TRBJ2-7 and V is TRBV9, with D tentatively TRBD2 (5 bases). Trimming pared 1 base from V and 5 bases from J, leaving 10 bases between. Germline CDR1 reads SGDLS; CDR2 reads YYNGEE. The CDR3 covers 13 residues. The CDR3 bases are TGTGCCAGCAGCGTAACCCTAGCCCACGAGCAGTACTTC. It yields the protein CASSVTLAHEQYF. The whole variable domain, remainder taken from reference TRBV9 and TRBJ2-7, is DSGVTQTPKHLITATGQRVTLRCSPRSGDLSVYWYQQSLDQGLQFLIQYYNGEERAKGNILERFSAQQFPDLHSELNLSSLELGDSALYFCASSVTLAHEQYFGPGTRLTVT.